Below are 10 T cell receptor delta chains sequenced from a single sample in a study of gamma-delta T cells after stem cell transplantation. TCRdb re-identified clones in the RT-PCR reads via CATT. The table has fewer than 1,500 delta-chain clones, approximately 5% seen once; the top ten hold 32%. The specimen was gamma-delta T cells. The receptors were sampled from a human donor. It is not recorded whose cells these are; they may come from a transplant donor.

This clone was picked up a small number of times. The protein TCRdb lists belongs to a much larger clone and differs from this DNA's translation at residue 7, which points to a read error; the protein shown is made from the DNA. This sequence joins TRDV2 and TRDJ3; the D is unclear. CDR1 is GEAIGNYY, CDR2 EKD, per germline. The V end lost 0 bases, the J end lost 1 base, and 15 bases lay between the germline ends. CDR3 length equals 19 residues. The CDR3 spells CACDTGVHTSSWDTRQMFF. The CDR3 DNA reads TGTGCCTGTGACACCGGGGTACACACCTCGTCCTGGGACACCCGACAGATGTTTTTC.

This clone is large (0.1 to 1%) by share. The rearrangement joins TRDV2 to TRDJ1; maybe TRDD3 (6 bases). Germline V lookup: CDR1 GEAIGNYY, CDR2 EKD. The ends were cut back, 0 bases at V and 1 base at J, with 14 bases in the middle. The CDR3 is 16 residues long. The CDR3 is CACDTADTRGTDKLIF. CDR3 nucleotide sequence: TGTGCCTGTGACACCGCCGATACGCGGGGCACCGATAAACTCATCTTT.

This clone is large within its sample. This CDR3 is also generated by other DNA sequences in the sample. The gene calls are TRDV2 and TRDJ1; a weak D match, TRDD3 (6 bases). Germline V gene lookup returns CDR1 GEAIGNYY and CDR2 EKD. The CDR3 runs to 18 residues. Trimming took off 0 bases at V and 0 bases at J, with 19 bases between the two ends. The CDR3 is CACDTVAYWATYTDKLIF. CDR3 nucleotides: TGTGCCTGTGACACCGTCGCATACTGGGCCACGTACACCGATAAACTCATCTTT.

This clone appeared a few times. A far larger clone differs by one base, so this is likely a read error. The sample contains more than one DNA sequence encoding this CDR3. This chain connects TRDV2 to TRDJ3; 13 nucleotides align to TRDD3. V gave up 1 base and J gave up 0 bases; unmatched junction bases: 8. The CDR3 runs to 21 residues. The germline gives CDR1 GEAIGNYY, CDR2 EKD. The CDR3 loop is CACDTGQLGDTLSWDTRQMFF. The CDR3 bases are TGTGCCTGTGACACTGGACAACTGGGGGATACGCTCTCCTGGGACACCCGACAGATGTTTTTC.

In this sample, this clone turned up a few times. A far larger clone is one nucleotide away, so this likely arose from a read error. This CDR3 is also generated by other DNA sequences in the sample. V usage is TRDV2 and J usage is TRDJ1; 10 bases are shared with TRDD3. CDR1 and CDR2 from the germline V gene are GEAIGNYY and EKD. CDR3 length: 19 residues. V was pared by 3 bases and J by 0 bases, with 15 bases of the junction left unmatched. The CDR3 DNA reads TGTGCCTGTGACCCATTGAGTCCTCTGGGGGATAATAACACCGATAAACTCATCTTT. It encodes CACDPLSPLGDNNTDKLIF.

Concerning this clone: A far larger clone lies a single base away; this is likely a read error. The sample holds other DNA sequences that translate to the same CDR3. The chain links TRDV2 to TRDJ1, with D perhaps matching TRDD3 (6 bases). CDR1 is GEAIGNYY and CDR2 is EKD in the germline V gene. This CDR3 region has 15 residues. This chain's CDR3 is CACDTMGVYTDKLIF. CDR3 bases: TGCGCCTGTGACACGATGGGGGTTTACACCGATAAACTCATCTTT.

With regard to this clone: This likely reflects a read error, since a far larger clone is one base away. The same CDR3 can be traced to other DNA sequences in this sample. The CDR3: CACDSLLGDTRTAEYTDKLIF. In DNA form, the CDR3 reads TGTGCCTGTGACTCCCTGCTTGGGGATACGCGGACGGCGGAGTACACCGATAAACTCATCTTT. This chain joins TRDV2 and TRDJ1; 9 bases agree with TRDD3. In germline, CDR1 is GEAIGNYY, CDR2 EKD. V lost 3 bases and J lost 0; bases outside the gene matches: 22. The CDR3 runs 21 residues.

This clone was counted a few times. The protein TCRdb gives is from a much larger clone and does not agree with this DNA's translation at residue 4, likely a read error; the protein shown here comes from the DNA. This sequence joins TRDV2 and TRDJ2; weak D call: TRDD3 (5 bases). Looked up from germline, CDR1 is GEAIGNYY and CDR2 is EKD. V was clipped by 6 bases and J by 9 bases, with 19 bases between them. The CDR3 consists of 14 residues. The CDR3 DNA sequence: TGTGCCTGTTACTCGATCCGGGGGCTTTCACAACTCTTCTTT. This translates into CACYSIRGLSQLFF.

Notes on this clone: The translation of this DNA and the TCRdb protein of a much larger clone differ at residue 6, probably owing to a read error; the protein shown here is translated from the DNA. V and J are TRDV2 and TRDJ1, with 10 positions matching TRDD3. The germline V gene encodes CDR1 GEAIGNYY and CDR2 EKD. Trimming took 0 bases from V and 2 from J; bases not matched to a gene: 14. The length of the CDR3 is 19 residues. CDR3 in amino acids: CACDTGGSEGDTRTDKLIF. The CDR3, as DNA: TGTGCCTGTGACACCGGGGGTTCCGAGGGGGATACGAGAACCGATAAACTCATCTTT.

Note on this clone: The protein in TCRdb stems from a much larger clone and differs at residue 6 from this DNA's translation, likely a read error; here the protein is translated from the DNA. The chain joins TRDV2 to TRDJ1; a possible D gene is TRDD3 (5 bases). The CDR3 totals 14 residues. CDR1 is GEAIGNYY and CDR2 is EKD in the germline V gene. Trimming cost V 3 bases and J 3 bases, with 13 bases left between them. The CDR3: CACDQKLDADKLIF. The DNA of the CDR3 is TGTGCCTGTGACCAAAAACTGGACGCCGATAAACTCATCTTT.